This T cell receptor (beta chain) stems from a study of graft-versus-host responses after intestinal transplantation. The wider study: Anti-thymocyte globulin induction preceded approximately three years of tacrolimus and steroid maintenance in all recipients.

Points from the study as a whole: Allografts from individuals with graft-donor T cell macrochimerism displayed high graft-versus-host to host-versus-graft clonal ratios. Some GvH clones were seen earlier in gut or blood, suggesting intestinal origin.

Sorting after the reaction isolated proliferating CFSE-low CD3+CD4+ and CD3+CD8+ responders. Method: immunoSEQ multiplex PCR; TCRdb's copy keeps in-frame clones and lacks some. The sample lists around 19,000 clones; around 35% were seen once. Germline-derived CDR1 and CDR2 are MNHNS and SASEGT. J lost 9 bases, V lost 5 bases, and 11 bases had no gene match. CDR3 size: 15 residues. The gene calls are TRBV6-1 and TRBJ2-3; 10 positions match TRBD2. The source was alloreactive CD4+ T cells from a mixed lymphocyte reaction culture, collected before transplantation. Indicated subset: CFSE-low proliferating T cells sorted from roughly six-day pre-transplant mixed lymphocyte reaction (GvH or HvG direction). This clonotype was obtained from a human patient who was an organ donor for intestinal transplantation. The CDR3 DNA follows: TGTGCCAGCAGTCCCCTAGCGGGAGCATCTCGCACGCAGTATTTT. Amino acid sequence: CASSPLAGASRTQYF.